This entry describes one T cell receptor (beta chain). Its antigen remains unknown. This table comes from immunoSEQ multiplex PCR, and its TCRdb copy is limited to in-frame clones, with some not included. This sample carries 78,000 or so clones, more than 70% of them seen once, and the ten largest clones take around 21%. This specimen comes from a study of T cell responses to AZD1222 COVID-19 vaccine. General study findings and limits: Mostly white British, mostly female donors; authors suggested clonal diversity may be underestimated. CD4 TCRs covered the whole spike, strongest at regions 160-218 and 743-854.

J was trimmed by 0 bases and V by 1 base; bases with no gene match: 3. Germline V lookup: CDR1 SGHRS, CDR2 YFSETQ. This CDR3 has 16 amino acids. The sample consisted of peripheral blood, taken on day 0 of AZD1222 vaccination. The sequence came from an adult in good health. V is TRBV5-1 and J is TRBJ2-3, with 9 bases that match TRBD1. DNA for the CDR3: TGCGCCAGCAGCTTGACCGGACAGGGGAGCACAGATACGCAGTATTTT. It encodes CASSLTGQGSTDTQYF.